A single sample gave rise to the 22 T cell receptor beta chains below, sequenced in a study of OX40 agonist ivuxolimab in advanced cancers. Using immunoSEQ multiplex PCR, the repertoire was profiled, and TCRdb retains in-frame clones only, with some absent. The data show roughly 50,000 clones, about nine tenths seen once. The sequences come from CD4+ or CD8+ T cells sorted from blood, collected in a trial of the OX40 agonist ivuxolimab. All receptors derive from an adult with an advanced solid tumor such as melanoma, head and neck, liver or kidney cancer.

Here the CDR3 DNA reads TGTGCCAGCAGCCTATCCGCTACGGCAGGGTATATGGATACGCAGTATTTT. Amino acids: CASSLSATAGYMDTQYF. The rearrangement uses TRBV7-9 and TRBJ2-3, with D possibly matching TRBD1 (5 bases). Deletions cut 5 bases from V and 6 bases from J, with 24 bases between. Per the germline V gene, CDR1 is SEHNR and CDR2 is FQNEAQ (reference sequence). CDR3 size: 17 residues.

The chain combines TRBV18 with TRBJ1-1; 9 bases map to TRBD1. The CDR3 length is 16 residues. Germline CDR1 and CDR2: KGHSH and LQKENI. Trimming at V came to 4 bases and at J to 5 bases, leaving 11 bases not matched to a gene. The CDR3 sequence: CASSQGTGWGETEAFF. The CDR3 DNA follows: TGTGCCAGCTCACAAGGGACAGGGTGGGGAGAAACTGAAGCTTTCTTT.

This clone came up once. In DNA, the CDR3 is TGTGCCAGCAGCATAGGACTCTCTGGCTACACCTTC. Translating it yields CASSIGLSGYTF. The chain employs TRBV7-9 and TRBJ1-2; D not certain. This CDR3 has 12 residues. The V gene lost 5 bases and the J gene lost 7 bases, with 11 bases spanning the gap. Germline V CDR1 and CDR2: SEHNR, FQNEAQ (reference sequence).

The chain uses TRBV6-5 and TRBJ1-1, with D unclear. In germline, CDR1 is MNHEY, CDR2 SVGAGI. V lost 3 bases and J 2 bases, leaving 7 bases between the germline ends. The CDR3 spans 13 residues. DNA of the CDR3: TGTGCCAGCAGTTATCAGGTTAACACTGAAGCTTTCTTT. This sequence encodes CASSYQVNTEAFF.

This rearrangement joins TRBV6-5 to TRBJ2-7; 9 bases agree with TRBD1. This CDR3 has 13 residues. V shed 8 bases and J 2 bases; nucleotides not matched to a gene: 4. Germline loops: CDR1 MNHEY, CDR2 SVGAGI. CDR3 sequence (DNA): TGTGCCAGCGGGACAGGGACGACCTACGAGCAGTACTTC. This codes for CASGTGTTYEQYF.

The chain employs TRBV5-1 and TRBJ1-4; 9 bases fit TRBD1. This CDR3 is built from 19 residues. The germline gives CDR1 SGHRS, CDR2 YFSETQ. V lost 2 bases, J lost 0 bases, and 11 bases stayed unmatched. CDR3 protein: CASSFTDRGILSTNEKLFF. The CDR3 bases are TGCGCCAGCAGCTTTACCGACAGGGGGATACTTTCAACTAATGAAAAACTGTTTTTT.

V gene TRBV7-9 combines with J gene TRBJ1-4; 7 bases line up with TRBD1. The CDR3 extends over 16 amino acids. V trimming: 5 bases; J trimming: 8 bases; junction bases outside the gene matches: 14. Per the germline V gene, CDR1 is SEHNR and CDR2 is FQNEAQ (reference sequence). In DNA, the CDR3 is TGTGCCAGCAGCAAACCCAGCCGGGACAGTCAAGAAAAACTGTTTTTT. This sequence encodes CASSKPSRDSQEKLFF.

A single count supports this clone. The V gene is TRBV30, the J gene TRBJ2-7; D gene unclear. The V and J ends lost 0 bases and 2 bases respectively, with 8 bases between them. Germline values: CDR1 GTSNPN, CDR2 SVGIG (reference sequence). CDR3 size: 13 residues. CDR3 coding DNA: TGTGCCTGGAGTGTAGGCAGGCCCTACGAGCAGTACTTC. This translates into CAWSVGRPYEQYF. The full variable domain, with the rest looked up from reference TRBV30 and TRBJ2-7, is SQTIHQWPATLVQPVGSPLSLECTVEGTSNPNLYWYRQAAGRGLQLLFYSVGIGQISSEVPQNLSASRPQDRQFILSSKKLLLSDSGFYLCAWSVGRPYEQYFGPGTRLTVT.

The V gene is TRBV30, the J gene TRBJ2-5; 10 bases are a match to TRBD2. The CDR3 sequence is 14 residues long. J was trimmed by 5 bases and V by 5 bases; bases with no gene match: 8. Per the germline V gene, CDR1 is GTSNPN and CDR2 is SVGIG (reference sequence). The CDR3 spells CAWVGLAGEETQYF. For the CDR3, the DNA is TGTGCCTGGGTCGGGCTAGCGGGGGAGGAGACCCAGTACTTC.

This chain connects TRBV6-5 to TRBJ1-1, with 8 bases aligning to TRBD1. This CDR3 spans 15 amino acids. V shed 5 bases and J 3 bases; nucleotides not matched to a gene: 8. Germline values: CDR1 MNHEY, CDR2 SVGAGI. CDR3 coding DNA: TGTGCCAGCAGTAAGTTATACAGGGGGGACACTGAAGCTTTCTTT. Translating it yields CASSKLYRGDTEAFF.

This chain connects TRBV4-1 to TRBJ2-1; 11 bases are shared with TRBD2. CDR1 is MGHRA, CDR2 YSYEKL, per germline. This CDR3 has 17 residues. After removal of 2 bases from V and 4 bases from J, the junction contained 7 bases not matched to a gene. The CDR3 DNA follows: TGCGCCAGCAGCCAAACGGTTAGCGGGGGGGTATACAATGAGCAGTTCTTC. Protein product: CASSQTVSGGVYNEQFF.

This clone appeared once. V and J are TRBV27 and TRBJ1-2; D call uncertain. Trimming cost V 4 bases and J 7 bases, with 19 bases left between them. Germline V gene data show CDR1 as MNHEY and CDR2 as SMNVEV (reference sequence). The CDR3 is 15 residues long. Here the CDR3 DNA reads TGTGCCAGCAGTTCTAAGAGGAATGGTGTAAGTGGCTACACCTTC. Encoded protein: CASSSKRNGVSGYTF.

The rearrangement links TRBV9 to TRBJ1-1; D gene unclear. V was cut by 0 bases and J by 1 base, with 13 bases left in between. Per germline, CDR1 SGDLS and CDR2 YYNGEE. This CDR3 is 16 amino acids long. CDR3 residues: CASSVDKDIANTEAFF. CDR3 bases: TGTGCCAGCAGCGTAGACAAGGATATTGCGAACACTGAAGCTTTCTTT.

The CDR3 sequence is CASSPTPDGYNEQFF. The CDR3 DNA reads TGTGCCAGCAGCCCCACTCCCGACGGCTACAATGAGCAGTTCTTC. The chain combines TRBV7-6 with TRBJ2-1; D gene unclear. The CDR3 totals 15 residues. Germline-derived CDR1 and CDR2 are SGHVS and FNYEAQ. Trimming took off 5 bases at V and 3 bases at J, with 14 bases between the two ends.

The chain recombines TRBV4-2 with TRBJ2-1, with D maybe TRBD1 (6 bases). The CDR3 runs 15 residues. The germline V and J ends were trimmed by 0 bases and 6 bases, with 12 bases remaining between them. Germline values: CDR1 LGHNA, CDR2 YNFKEQ. CDR3 sequence: CASSQESGVTNEQFF. CDR3 coding DNA: TGTGCCAGCAGCCAAGAATCAGGGGTTACCAATGAGCAGTTCTTC.

This clone was seen just once. V and J are TRBV7-6 and TRBJ1-1; no firm D call. Trimming removed 5 bases from V and 6 bases from J, with 19 bases in between. The CDR3 runs 15 residues. The germline gives CDR1 SGHVS, CDR2 FNYEAQ. Here the CDR3 DNA reads TGTGCCAGCAGCCCAAGGGCTGGGGTCGTCGCTGAAGCTTTCTTT. Translating it yields CASSPRAGVVAEAFF.

The chain combines TRBV5-1 with TRBJ1-1; 7 nucleotides agree with TRBD1. Trimming at V came to 2 bases and at J to 1 base, leaving 11 bases not matched to a gene. CDR1 and CDR2 (germline): SGHRS, YFSETQ. The CDR3 contains 17 residues. DNA for the CDR3: TGCGCCAGCAGCTTATCGAACAGGGGCGTTGGGAACACTGAAGCTTTCTTT. The encoded protein is CASSLSNRGVGNTEAFF.

The J gene is TRBJ2-3, the V gene TRBV5-5; 9 positions match TRBD2. The CDR3 totals 16 residues. Losses at the gene ends were 2 bases for V and 5 bases for J; bases not matched to a gene: 9. Germline values: CDR1 SGHKS, CDR2 YYEKEE (reference sequence). The CDR3 DNA sequence: TGTGCCAGCAGCTTATTGCCTAGCGGGGAGGGAGATACGCAGTATTTT. Translating it yields CASSLLPSGEGDTQYF. Full variable domain (remainder filled in from reference TRBV5-5 and TRBJ2-3): DAGVTQSPTHLIKTRGQQVTLRCSPISGHKSVSWYQQVLGQGPQFIFQYYEKEERGRGNFPDRFSARQFPNYSSELNVNALLLGDSALYLCASSLLPSGEGDTQYFGPGTRLTVL.

The V and J genes are TRBV5-7 and TRBJ2-3; 7 nucleotides match TRBD1. TRBV5-7 is given ORF status, its function remaining uncertain. With V trimmed by 4 bases and J by 0 bases, 5 bases remained unmatched. This CDR3 region has 15 residues. The CDR3 DNA sequence: TGTGCCAGCAGCCGGGACAGAGTTAGCACAGATACGCAGTATTTT. Its translation is CASSRDRVSTDTQYF.

The V and J genes are TRBV7-8 and TRBJ1-5; a weak D match, TRBD1 (5 bases). Germline V gene lookup returns CDR1 SGHVS and CDR2 FQNEAQ. The CDR3 extends over 16 amino acids. V lost 7 bases to trimming and J lost 3 bases, with 19 bases between them. The chain's CDR3 is CASTAEEGYNNQPQHF. The CDR3 nucleotides read TGTGCCAGCACCGCCGAGGAGGGGTATAACAATCAGCCCCAGCATTTT.

V is TRBV4-1 and J is TRBJ2-2; D gene uncertain. The CDR3 runs 16 residues. Germline CDR1 MGHRA, CDR2 YSYEKL. V lost 0 bases and J lost 1, with 9 bases in between. CDR3 DNA sequence: TGCGCCAGCAGCCAAGAAAAAAACAGGAACACCGGGGAGCTGTTTTTT. This codes for CASSQEKNRNTGELFF.

J is TRBJ1-3 and V is TRBV19; D is possibly TRBD1 (5 bases). Germline V lookup: CDR1 LNHDA, CDR2 SQIVND (reference sequence). The CDR3 has 16 residues. Trimming shortened V by 5 bases and J by 0 bases, and 14 bases separated the two germline ends. The CDR3, as DNA: TGTGCCAGTAGTGCCGGGACTGACGACTCTGGAAACACCATATATTTT. As protein: CASSAGTDDSGNTIYF. Supplemented by reference TRBV19 and TRBJ1-3, the full variable domain reads DGGITQSPKYLFRKEGQNVTLSCEQNLNHDAMYWYRQDPGQGLRLIYYSQIVNDFQKGDIAEGYSVSREKKESFPLTVTSAQKNPTAFYLCASSAGTDDSGNTIYFGEGSWLTVV.